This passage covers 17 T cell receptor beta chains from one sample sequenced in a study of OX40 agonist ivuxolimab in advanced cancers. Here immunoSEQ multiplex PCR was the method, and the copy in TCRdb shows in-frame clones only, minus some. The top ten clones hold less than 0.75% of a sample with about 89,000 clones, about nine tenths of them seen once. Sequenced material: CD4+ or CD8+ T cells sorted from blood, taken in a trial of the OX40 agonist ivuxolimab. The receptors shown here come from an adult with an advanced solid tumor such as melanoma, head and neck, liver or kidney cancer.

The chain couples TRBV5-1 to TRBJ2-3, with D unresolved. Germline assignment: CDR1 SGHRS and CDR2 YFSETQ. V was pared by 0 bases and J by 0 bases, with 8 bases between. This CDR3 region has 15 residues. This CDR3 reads CASSLETPSTDTQYF. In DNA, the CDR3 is TGCGCCAGCAGCTTGGAGACCCCTAGCACAGATACGCAGTATTTT.

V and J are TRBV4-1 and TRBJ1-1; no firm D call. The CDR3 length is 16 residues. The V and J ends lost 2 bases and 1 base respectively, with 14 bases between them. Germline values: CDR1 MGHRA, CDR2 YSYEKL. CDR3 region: CASSQQVRTENTEAFF. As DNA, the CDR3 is TGCGCCAGCAGCCAACAGGTCCGGACGGAGAACACTGAAGCTTTCTTT.

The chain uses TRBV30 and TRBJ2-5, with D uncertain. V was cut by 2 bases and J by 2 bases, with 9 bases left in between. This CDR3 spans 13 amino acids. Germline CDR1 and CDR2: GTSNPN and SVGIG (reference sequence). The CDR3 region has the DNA TGTGCCTGGAGTTTTATATCGCAAGAGACCCAGTACTTC. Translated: CAWSFISQETQYF.

The CDR3 coding sequence is TGTGCCAGCAGCCAATGGCTTAGCTCCTACAATGAGCAGTTCTTC. It specifies CASSQWLSSYNEQFF. The chain links TRBV5-4 to TRBJ2-1; D is ambiguous. The V end was cut by 4 bases, the J end by 0 bases, with 11 bases between. The CDR3 sequence is 15 residues long. Germline assignment: CDR1 SGHNT and CDR2 YYREEE (reference sequence).

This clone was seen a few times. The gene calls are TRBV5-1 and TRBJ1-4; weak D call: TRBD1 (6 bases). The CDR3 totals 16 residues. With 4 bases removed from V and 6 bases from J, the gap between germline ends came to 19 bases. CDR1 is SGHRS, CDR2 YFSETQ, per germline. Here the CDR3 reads CASSERQASQDEKLFF. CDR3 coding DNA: TGCGCCAGCAGCGAACGACAGGCCTCCCAGGATGAAAAACTGTTTTTT.

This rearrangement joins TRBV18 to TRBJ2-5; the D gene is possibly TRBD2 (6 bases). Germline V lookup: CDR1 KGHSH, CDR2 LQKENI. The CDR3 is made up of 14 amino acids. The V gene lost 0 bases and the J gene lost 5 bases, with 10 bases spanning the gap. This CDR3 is CASSPPSGRETQYF. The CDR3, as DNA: TGTGCCAGCTCACCACCGTCAGGGAGGGAGACCCAGTACTTC. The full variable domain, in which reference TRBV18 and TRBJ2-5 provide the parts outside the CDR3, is NAGVMQNPRHLVRRRGQEARLRCSPMKGHSHVYWYRQLPEEGLKFMVYLQKENIIDESGMPKERFSAEFPKEGPSILRIQQVVRGDSAAYFCASSPPSGRETQYFGPGTRLLVL.

CDR3 amino acids: CASSYGGGGEKLFF. CDR3 coding DNA: TGTGCCAGCAGTTACGGAGGGGGCGGGGAAAAACTGTTTTTT. The V call is TRBV6-6, the J call TRBJ1-4; 7 bases are a match to TRBD1. Germline V CDR1 and CDR2: MNHNY, SVGAGI (reference sequence). The CDR3 sequence is 14 residues long. V dropped 2 bases and J dropped 8; count of bases not matched to a gene: 5.

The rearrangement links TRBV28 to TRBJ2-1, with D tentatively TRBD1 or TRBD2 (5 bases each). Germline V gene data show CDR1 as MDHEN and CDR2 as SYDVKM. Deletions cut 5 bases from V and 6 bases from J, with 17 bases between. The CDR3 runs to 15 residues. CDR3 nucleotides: TGTGCCAGCAGTCTGACGGGGCCTCTTGTCAATGAGCAGTTCTTC. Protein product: CASSLTGPLVNEQFF.

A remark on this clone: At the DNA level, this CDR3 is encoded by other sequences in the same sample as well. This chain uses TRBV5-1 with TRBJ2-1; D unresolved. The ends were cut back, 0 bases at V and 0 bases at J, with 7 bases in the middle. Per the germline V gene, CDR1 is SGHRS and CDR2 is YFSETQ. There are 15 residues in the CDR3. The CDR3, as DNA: TGCGCCAGCAGCTTGGTAGGTGGCTCCTACAATGAGCAGTTCTTC. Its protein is CASSLVGGSYNEQFF.

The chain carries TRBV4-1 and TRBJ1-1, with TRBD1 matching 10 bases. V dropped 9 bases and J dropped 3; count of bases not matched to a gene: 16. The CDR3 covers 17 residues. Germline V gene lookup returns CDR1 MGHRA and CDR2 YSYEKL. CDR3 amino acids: CARSAPGQGFKDTEAFF. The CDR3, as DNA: TGCGCCAGAAGTGCCCCGGGACAGGGGTTCAAGGACACTGAAGCTTTCTTT.

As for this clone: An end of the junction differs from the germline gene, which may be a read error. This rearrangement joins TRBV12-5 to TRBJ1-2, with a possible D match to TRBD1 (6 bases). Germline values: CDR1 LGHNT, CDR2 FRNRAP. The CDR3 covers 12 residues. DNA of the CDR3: TGTGCTAGTGGTTTAGGAACAGGGAGGTTTTCTTTT. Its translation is CASGLGTGRFSF.

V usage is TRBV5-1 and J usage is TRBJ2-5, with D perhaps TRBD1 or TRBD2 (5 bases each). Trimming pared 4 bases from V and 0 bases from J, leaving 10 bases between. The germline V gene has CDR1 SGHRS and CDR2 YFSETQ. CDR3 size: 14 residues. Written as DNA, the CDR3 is TGCGCCAGCAGCCTACTGGGGGACCAAGAGACCCAGTACTTC. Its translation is CASSLLGDQETQYF.

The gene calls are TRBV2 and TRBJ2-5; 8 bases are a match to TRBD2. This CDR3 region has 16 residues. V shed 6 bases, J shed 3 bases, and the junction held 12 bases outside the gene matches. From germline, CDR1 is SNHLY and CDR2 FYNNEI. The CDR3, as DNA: TGTGCCAGCAGCGAGATACTAGCGGCAACAAAAGAGACCCAGTACTTC. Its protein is CASSEILAATKETQYF. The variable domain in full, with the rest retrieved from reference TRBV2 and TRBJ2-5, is EPEVTQTPSHQVTQMGQEVILRCVPISNHLYFYWYRQILGQKVEFLVSFYNNEISEKSEIFDDQFSVERPDGSNFTLKIRSTKLEDSAMYFCASSEILAATKETQYFGPGTRLLVL.

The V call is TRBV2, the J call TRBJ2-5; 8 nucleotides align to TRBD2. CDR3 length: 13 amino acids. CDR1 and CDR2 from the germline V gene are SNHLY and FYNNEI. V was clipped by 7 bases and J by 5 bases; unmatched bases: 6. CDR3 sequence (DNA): TGTGCCAGCATCGGGGGGGGCGCGGAGACCCAGTACTTC. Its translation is CASIGGGAETQYF. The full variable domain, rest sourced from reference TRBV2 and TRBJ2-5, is EPEVTQTPSHQVTQMGQEVILRCVPISNHLYFYWYRQILGQKVEFLVSFYNNEISEKSEIFDDQFSVERPDGSNFTLKIRSTKLEDSAMYFCASIGGGAETQYFGPGTRLLVL.

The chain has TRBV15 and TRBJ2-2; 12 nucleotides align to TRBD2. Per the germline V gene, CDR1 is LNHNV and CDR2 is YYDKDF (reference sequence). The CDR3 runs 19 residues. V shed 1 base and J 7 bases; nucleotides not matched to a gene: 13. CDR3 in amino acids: CATSRVGGLAGPKVGELFF. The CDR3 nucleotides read TGTGCCACCAGCAGAGTCGGGGGACTAGCGGGCCCGAAGGTCGGGGAGCTGTTTTTT.

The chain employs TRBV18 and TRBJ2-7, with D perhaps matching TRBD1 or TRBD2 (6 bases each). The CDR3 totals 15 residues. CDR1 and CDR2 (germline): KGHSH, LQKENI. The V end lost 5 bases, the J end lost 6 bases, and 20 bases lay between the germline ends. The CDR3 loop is CASSEQGRYPFEQYF. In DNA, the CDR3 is TGTGCCAGCTCAGAGCAGGGGAGGTACCCATTCGAGCAGTACTTC. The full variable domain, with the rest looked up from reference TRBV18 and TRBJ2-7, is NAGVMQNPRHLVRRRGQEARLRCSPMKGHSHVYWYRQLPEEGLKFMVYLQKENIIDESGMPKERFSAEFPKEGPSILRIQQVVRGDSAAYFCASSEQGRYPFEQYFGPGTRLTVT.

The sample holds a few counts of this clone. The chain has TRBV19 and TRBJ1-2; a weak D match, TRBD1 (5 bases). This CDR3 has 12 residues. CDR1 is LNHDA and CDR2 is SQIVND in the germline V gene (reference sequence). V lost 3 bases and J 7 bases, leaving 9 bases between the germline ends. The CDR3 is CASSIPGLGYTF. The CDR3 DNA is TGTGCCAGTAGTATTCCGGGGCTTGGCTACACCTTC.